This T cell receptor (beta chain) was captured by sequencing in a study of cytomegalovirus exposure and HLA in healthy donors. As regards this clone: Its antigen is not known.

Healthy bone marrow donors formed the donor group. Overall study results and limits: Sequencing likely generated an artifact that appeared as a cluster of highly shared sequence variants.

PCR involved 60 Vbeta and 13 Jbeta primers. Generated by immunoSEQ multiplex PCR, the TCRdb table keeps only in-frame clones and is missing some. The sample consists of some 200,000 clones, roughly 91% of them appearing once. This receptor was taken from a woman younger than 35 in good health and CMV-seronegative. Sequenced sample: PBMCs.

The CDR3 nucleotides read TGCGCCAGCAGCCAAGATTCGGGTTTCGGGACCCAGTACTTC. Amino acid sequence: CASSQDSGFGTQYF. The chain carries TRBV4-3 and TRBJ2-5, with unresolved D. The V end was cut by 0 bases, the J end by 7 bases, with 12 bases between. The CDR3 is 14 residues long. The germline gives CDR1 LGHNA, CDR2 YSLEER.